These 5 T cell receptor beta chains originate from one sample sequenced in a study of immune evolution from preneoplasia to lung adenocarcinoma. Assay used: immunoSEQ multiplex PCR; TCRdb lists only in-frame clones, some missing. The sample shows approximately 4,000 clones, 74% of them seen only once. Specimen: FFPE minimally invasive lung adenocarcinoma tissue. The receptors stem from a person aged 55 to 79 with lung adenocarcinoma.

This clone has just a few counts. V usage is TRBV28 and J usage is TRBJ1-2, with D perhaps TRBD1 (6 bases). The V gene's germline CDR1 is MDHEN and CDR2 SYDVKM. Trimming took 5 bases from V and 4 from J, leaving 8 bases between them. The CDR3 sequence is 12 residues long. The DNA of the CDR3 is TGTGCCAGCAGTGCGGACAGCTATGGCTACACCTTC. Amino acids: CASSADSYGYTF.

The rearrangement uses TRBV6-1 and TRBJ2-2, with TRBD1 identical over 7 bases. Trimming took 7 bases from V and 0 from J; bases not matched to a gene: 2. The CDR3 runs to 14 residues. Germline V gene data show CDR1 as MNHNS and CDR2 as SASEGT. CDR3 sequence: CASTGTANTGELFF. The CDR3 bases are TGTGCCAGCACTGGGACAGCGAACACCGGGGAGCTGTTTTTT.

The chain employs TRBV6-5 and TRBJ2-7; a weak D match, TRBD1 (5 bases). The CDR3 contains 15 residues. V was cut by 6 bases and J by 3 bases, with 18 bases left in between. CDR1 and CDR2 from the germline V gene are MNHEY and SVGAGI. CDR3 protein: CASSRPAQGSYEQYF. CDR3 in DNA: TGTGCCAGCAGCCGCCCCGCGCAGGGTAGCTACGAGCAGTACTTC.

This CDR3 is CASSIQRDQPQHF. In DNA, the CDR3 is TGTGCCAGTAGTATCCAGCGTGATCAGCCCCAGCATTTT. The chain has TRBV19 and TRBJ1-5; D gene ambiguous. Trimming left V 3 bases short and J 5 bases short, with 8 bases between. CDR3 length equals 13 residues. The germline V gene encodes CDR1 LNHDA and CDR2 SQIVND (reference sequence).

The V call is TRBV5-8, the J call TRBJ1-1; D is possibly TRBD1 (5 bases). CDR1 and CDR2 (germline): SGHTS, YDEGEE. This CDR3 has 13 amino acids. V was clipped by 4 bases and J by 2 bases, with 9 bases between them. The CDR3, as DNA: TGTGCCAGCAGCGAGGGGTATAACACTGAAGCTTTCTTT. Translating gives CASSEGYNTEAFF. The whole variable domain, filled in from reference TRBV5-8 and TRBJ1-1, reads EAGVTQSPTHLIKTRGQQATLRCSPISGHTSVYWYQQALGLGLQFLLWYDEGEERNRGNFPPRFSGRQFPNYSSELNVNALELEDSALYLCASSEGYNTEAFFGQGTRLTVV.